This entry lists 20 T cell receptor beta chains sequenced from one sample in a study of T cells after yellow fever vaccination. TCRdb reprocessed the 5' RACE reads with MiXCR, giving one entry per CDR3 protein. There are more than 9,500 distinct CDR3 sequences in the sample; roughly 6.1% occur only once, and roughly 0.9% lies in the top ten. The sequences come from PBMCs, either bulk or a sorted T-cell subset (CD4+, CD8+, memory, or dextramer-sorted; not recorded which), collected on the day of the yellow fever booster vaccination. The receptors originated from a man younger than 40 who received the YFV17D yellow fever vaccine.

This clonotype showed up many times. The V gene is TRBV18, the J gene TRBJ2-1; D call uncertain. Germline V gene data show CDR1 as KGHSH and CDR2 as LQKENI. The CDR3 is 14 residues long. V lost 3 bases and J 6 bases, leaving 12 bases between the germline ends. CDR3 nucleotides: TGTGCCAGCTCACCGGGTTCGGGCTCCAATGAGCAGTTCTTC. Its translation: CASSPGSGSNEQFF.

This clonotype was observed at least ten times. The chain carries TRBV18 and TRBJ2-1, with TRBD1 matching 8 bases. The CDR3 sequence is 11 residues long. The germline gives CDR1 KGHSH, CDR2 LQKENI. Unmatched junction bases numbered 3, after V lost 5 bases and J lost 12 bases. The CDR3 nucleotides are TGTGCCAGCTCATTCGGACAGGGGCAGTTCTTC. This translates into CASSFGQGQFF.

Ten or more counts support this clonotype. V and J are TRBV5-4 and TRBJ2-5, with D possibly being TRBD1 or TRBD2 (6 bases each). Between the trimmed V and J ends, which lost 0 bases and 3 bases, there was a span of 9 bases. From germline, CDR1 is SGHNT and CDR2 YYREEE (reference sequence). CDR3 length: 14 residues. CDR3 loop: CASSLVGGEETQYF. DNA for the CDR3: TGTGCCAGCAGCTTGGTGGGGGGCGAAGAGACCCAGTACTTC.

This clonotype was observed many times. For the CDR3, the DNA is TGTGCCAGCAGTTTAGGCGGCAGCACCCTGTTTTACCAAGAGACCCAGTACTTC. Translating it yields CASSLGGSTLFYQETQYF. The rearrangement links TRBV28 to TRBJ2-5; D call uncertain. The CDR3 contains 18 residues. CDR1 is MDHEN and CDR2 is SYDVKM in the germline V gene. The V end lost 2 bases, the J end lost 0 bases, and 19 bases lay between the germline ends.

This clonotype was detected many times. The chain has TRBV4-2 and TRBJ2-1; 7 positions match TRBD1. With 0 bases clipped from V and 1 base from J, the junction kept 6 bases outside the gene matches. Germline V lookup: CDR1 LGHNA, CDR2 YNFKEQ. The CDR3 contains 17 residues. In nucleotides, the CDR3 is TGTGCCAGCAGCCAAGATCGGACAGGCATGTCCTACAATGAGCAGTTCTTC. Amino acid sequence: CASSQDRTGMSYNEQFF.

The table lists this clonotype with many counts. The chain is built from TRBV11-2 and TRBJ2-1; D is undetermined. This CDR3 spans 14 amino acids. CDR1 and CDR2 (germline): SGHAT, FQNNGV. V shed 1 base and J shed 2 bases, with 6 bases lying between them. The CDR3 loop reads CASSLVAAYNEQFF. The DNA for the CDR3 is TGTGCCAGCAGCTTAGTAGCAGCCTACAATGAGCAGTTCTTC.

This clonotype was found many times. This chain joins TRBV12-3 or TRBV12-4 and TRBJ1-3, with D tentatively TRBD1 (6 bases). V lost 5 bases and J 3 bases, leaving 11 bases between the germline ends. The CDR3 spans 14 residues. The CDR3 sequence: CASSRKQGGNTIYF. DNA of the CDR3: TGTGCCAGCAGTCGGAAACAGGGTGGAAACACCATATATTTT.

By sample share, this clonotype is medium-sized. The chain links TRBV20-1 to TRBJ2-5; the D gene is possibly TRBD1 (6 bases). The germline V gene encodes CDR1 DFQATT and CDR2 SNEGSKA (reference sequence). CDR3 length equals 15 residues. With 2 bases removed from V and 0 bases from J, the gap between germline ends came to 13 bases. The CDR3 is CSARLGGGHQETQYF. The CDR3 DNA reads TGCAGTGCTAGATTAGGTGGGGGCCACCAAGAGACCCAGTACTTC.

This clonotype showed up many times. The chain couples TRBV5-1 to TRBJ2-1, with D hard to call. Germline lookup yields CDR1 SGHRS and CDR2 YFSETQ. This CDR3 contains 11 residues. V was clipped by 2 bases and J by 7 bases, with 4 bases between them. CDR3 in amino acids: CASSFLNEQFF. CDR3 DNA: TGCGCCAGCAGCTTTCTGAATGAGCAGTTCTTC.

Ten or more counts support this clonotype. The V call is TRBV7-3, the J call TRBJ2-2; a possible D gene is TRBD2 (5 bases). The CDR3 extends over 14 amino acids. The germline V and J ends were trimmed by 5 bases and 2 bases, with 9 bases remaining between them. Germline values: CDR1 SGHTA, CDR2 FQGTGA. The CDR3 DNA is TGTGCCAGCAGCCCGAGGGTCAACACCGGGGAGCTGTTTTTT. This sequence encodes CASSPRVNTGELFF.

In this sample, this clonotype is medium-sized. The chain links TRBV10-3 to TRBJ2-7, with D uncertain. V was clipped by 8 bases and J by 3 bases, with 11 bases between them. The CDR3 consists of 12 residues. Germline V gene lookup returns CDR1 ENHRY and CDR2 SYGVKD. The CDR3 loop reads CAIGKNVYEQYF. The CDR3 bases are TGTGCCATCGGGAAAAACGTCTACGAGCAGTACTTC.

This clonotype was counted ten times or more. Here the CDR3 reads CALTLGLAYNEQFF. CDR3 bases: TGTGCCCTAACTTTGGGACTAGCTTACAATGAGCAGTTCTTC. This chain connects TRBV30 to TRBJ2-1; TRBD2 agrees at 9 bases. The CDR3 is 14 residues long. Germline assignment: CDR1 GTSNPN and CDR2 SVGIG (reference sequence). The V and J ends lost 8 bases and 4 bases, in that order; junction bases with no gene match: 9.

This clonotype was recorded many times. V usage is TRBV28 and J usage is TRBJ2-1; 7 nucleotides agree with TRBD2. This CDR3 contains 16 residues. CDR1 is MDHEN and CDR2 is SYDVKM in the germline V gene. V shed 6 bases and J 0 bases; nucleotides not matched to a gene: 8. The CDR3 loop is CASRGYGRTSYNEQFF. CDR3 bases: TGTGCCAGCAGGGGTTACGGGAGGACCTCCTACAATGAGCAGTTCTTC. The full variable domain, its missing parts supplied by reference TRBV28 and TRBJ2-1, is DVKVTQSSRYLVKRTGEKVFLECVQDMDHENMFWYRQDPGLGLRLIYFSYDVKMKEKGDIPEGYSVSREKKERFSLILESASTNQTSMYLCASRGYGRTSYNEQFFGPGTRLTVL.

Judged by abundance, this clonotype is medium-sized (0.01 to 0.1%). This chain links TRBV24-1 with TRBJ2-3, with a tentative D call TRBD2 (6 bases). Germline lookup yields CDR1 KGHDR and CDR2 SFDVKD. V lost 4 bases and J lost 1, with 11 bases in between. The CDR3 length is 15 residues. The DNA for the CDR3 is TGTGCCACCAGTGAACCGGGACTTCGCACAGATACGCAGTATTTT. It translates to CATSEPGLRTDTQYF.

By share, this clonotype ranks as medium-sized (0.01 to 0.1%). The chain links TRBV12-3 or TRBV12-4 to TRBJ1-5; TRBD1 might be the D (5 bases). The CDR3 runs 12 residues. Trimming removed 6 bases from V and 9 bases from J, with 12 bases in between. CDR3 residues: CASSRPGGPQHF. As DNA, the CDR3 is TGTGCCAGCAGCCGCCCCGGGGGGCCCCAGCATTTT.

This clonotype was observed a few times. The rearrangement links TRBV3-1 to TRBJ2-3, with TRBD2 identical over 8 bases. Germline lookup yields CDR1 LGHDT and CDR2 YNNKEL (reference sequence). V lost 6 bases, J lost 3 bases, and 2 bases stayed unmatched. This CDR3 contains 13 residues. This CDR3 reads CASRVAGTDTQYF. DNA for the CDR3: TGTGCCAGCAGAGTAGCGGGGACAGATACGCAGTATTTT.

Many counts were recorded for this clonotype. The V gene is TRBV6-5, the J gene TRBJ1-2; TRBD1 agrees at 8 bases. Looked up from germline, CDR1 is MNHEY and CDR2 is SVGAGI. The length of the CDR3 is 13 residues. V lost 6 bases to trimming and J lost 8 bases; unmatched junction nucleotides: 8. For the CDR3, the DNA is TGTGCCAGCAGAAAGTCAGGGGGCGAGGGCTACACCTTC. This gives the protein CASRKSGGEGYTF.

There are many counts of this clonotype. J is TRBJ1-2 and V is TRBV12-3 or TRBV12-4; no definite D call. The V end lost 4 bases, the J end lost 5 bases, and 8 bases lay between the germline ends. The CDR3 totals 12 residues. The CDR3, as DNA: TGTGCCAGCAGTTCCGAGCCGTATGGCTACACCTTC. Translation: CASSSEPYGYTF.

At least ten counts were recorded for this clonotype. The chain carries TRBV27 and TRBJ2-3; D may be TRBD2 (6 bases). Germline CDR1 is MNHEY and CDR2 is SMNVEV (reference sequence). The CDR3 is 15 amino acids. V was pared by 7 bases and J by 3 bases, with 17 bases between. CDR3 sequence reads: CASKIRRGGTDTQYF. CDR3 bases: TGTGCCAGCAAAATAAGGCGCGGAGGGACAGATACGCAGTATTTT.

Within the sample, this clonotype is medium-sized. The chain combines TRBV5-6 with TRBJ2-5; D could derive from TRBD1 or TRBD2 (5 bases each). Trimming pared 6 bases from V and 4 bases from J, leaving 19 bases between. Germline V gives CDR1 SGHDT, CDR2 YYEEEE. The CDR3 is 15 residues long. This CDR3 reads CASITGTARRETQYF. The CDR3 DNA reads TGTGCCAGCATCACTGGGACGGCAAGGAGAGAGACCCAGTACTTC.